The sequence of this TCR beta chain was determined in a study of blood T cell repertoires in COVID-19 (dated by TCRdb to about 2020). Turning to the overall study: Collaborator samples came from the United States, Italy and Spain and covered acute and convalescent phases of COVID-19. The repertoires were made available in a free public database intended to serve as a resource for research on the immune response to SARS-CoV-2. The dataset comprised deeply sampled blood TCRbeta repertoires from subjects exposed to, actively infected with, or recovered from COVID-19. Nearly every sample came with metadata listing a de-identified subject ID, COVID-19 status, age in years and sex. The samples were drawn from two sources: the first 160 participants of the ongoing ImmuneRACE study, and over 1,000 subjects contributed by 6 global collaborators. Where available, HLA class I and class II types were obtained from metadata supplied by the sample provider rather than from assay-based typing. The material from the prospective study consisted of cDNA or gDNA derived from T cells, B-cell-depleted T cells, or PBMCs.

Each collaborating institution followed its own protocols to collect whole blood in K2EDTA tubes. For TCRbeta analysis, collaborator samples were shipped as frozen whole blood, as isolated PBMCs, or as DNA extracted from either sample type. Summary of the overall study and its limitations: The quantity of clinical and demographic metadata differed by source and by participant and was supplied without curation.

This clone has more than one count but fewer than ten. Its antigen has not been determined. Base-call qualities are not available, and no considerably larger clone is one nucleotide away. The immunoSEQ Assay, a bias-controlled multiplex PCR, was used to amplify TCRbeta CDR3 regions from genomic DNA. The paper's processing steps were these. The number of nucleated cells in each sample was estimated from the amplification of reference gene primers within the assay. Sequence reads were collapsed and filtered to measure the absolute abundance of every unique TCRbeta CDR3 rearrangement. Productive Simpson clonality was computed per sample as the square root of Simpson's diversity index over productive rearrangements. In TCRdb, the immuneACCESS table is reduced to in-frame sequences with V and J assigned. These tables do not hold every clone; where another copy was compared, an unresolved V gene accounts for under half, and the others remain unexplained. Clone size and the V and J calls come from that table; the DNA yielded D and trimming. The sample records about 59,000 clones, 80% of which are singletons. The top ten clonotypes cover roughly 6.7% of the sample.

Sequencing used peripheral blood. This sequence originates from a man in his 60s with acute or convalescent COVID-19.

The DNA reads as follows: TGTGCCAGCAGTGTCCTCGAGAGCTACTCTGGAAACACCATATATTTT. This yields the protein CASSVLESYSGNTIYF. This chain joins TRBV6-1 to TRBJ1-3; too little of a D gene remains to name it. Taken from cysteine to phenylalanine, the CDR3 has 16 residues. Only the CDR3 DNA is retained, 48 bases long and in frame from the first base. Deletion took 4 bases off V and 0 bases off J, with a span of 13 bases between the germline ends. From a lookup of the germline V gene, CDR1 and CDR2 are MNHNS and SASEGT.